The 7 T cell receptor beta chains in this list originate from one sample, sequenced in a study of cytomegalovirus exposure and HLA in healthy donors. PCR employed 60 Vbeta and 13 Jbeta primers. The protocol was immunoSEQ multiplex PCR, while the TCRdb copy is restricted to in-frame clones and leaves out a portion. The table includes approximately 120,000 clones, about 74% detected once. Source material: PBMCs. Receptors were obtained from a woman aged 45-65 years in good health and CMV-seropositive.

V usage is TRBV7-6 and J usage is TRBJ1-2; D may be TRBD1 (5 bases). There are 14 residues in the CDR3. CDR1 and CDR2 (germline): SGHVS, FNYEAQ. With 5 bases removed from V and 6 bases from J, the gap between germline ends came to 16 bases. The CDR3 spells CASSPGKYMDGYTF. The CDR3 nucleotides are TGTGCCAGCAGCCCAGGGAAATATATGGATGGCTACACCTTC.

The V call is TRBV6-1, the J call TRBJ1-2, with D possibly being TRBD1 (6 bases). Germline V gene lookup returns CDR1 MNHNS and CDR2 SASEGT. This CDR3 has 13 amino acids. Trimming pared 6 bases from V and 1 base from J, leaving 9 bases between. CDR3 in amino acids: CASRRTVNYGYTF. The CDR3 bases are TGTGCCAGCAGGAGGACAGTTAACTATGGCTACACCTTC.

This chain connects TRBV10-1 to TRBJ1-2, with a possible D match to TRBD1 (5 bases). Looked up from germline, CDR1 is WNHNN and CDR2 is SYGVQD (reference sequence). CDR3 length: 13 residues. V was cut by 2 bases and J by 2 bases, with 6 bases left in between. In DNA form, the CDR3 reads TGCGCCAGCAGTGAGGACAGAAACTATGGCTACACCTTC. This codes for CASSEDRNYGYTF.

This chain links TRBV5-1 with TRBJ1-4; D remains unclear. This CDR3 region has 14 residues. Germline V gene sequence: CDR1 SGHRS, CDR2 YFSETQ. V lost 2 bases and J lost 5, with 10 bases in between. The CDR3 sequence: CASSFHGQNEKLFF. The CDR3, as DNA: TGCGCCAGCAGCTTTCATGGGCAGAATGAAAAACTGTTTTTT.

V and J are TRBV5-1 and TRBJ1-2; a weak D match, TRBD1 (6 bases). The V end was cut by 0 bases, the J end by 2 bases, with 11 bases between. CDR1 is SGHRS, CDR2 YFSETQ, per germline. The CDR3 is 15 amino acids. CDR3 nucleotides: TGCGCCAGCAGCTTGGATGACAGGAGGAACTATGGCTACACCTTC. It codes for CASSLDDRRNYGYTF.

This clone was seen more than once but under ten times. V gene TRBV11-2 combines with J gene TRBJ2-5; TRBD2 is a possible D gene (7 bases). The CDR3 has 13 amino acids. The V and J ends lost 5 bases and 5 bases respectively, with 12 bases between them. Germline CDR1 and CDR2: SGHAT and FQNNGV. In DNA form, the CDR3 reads TGTGCCAGCAGCCCGGGGGGCGCGGAGACCCAGTACTTC. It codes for CASSPGGAETQYF. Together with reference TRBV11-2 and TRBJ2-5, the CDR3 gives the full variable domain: EAGVAQSPRYKIIEKRQSVAFWCNPISGHATLYWYQQILGQGPKLLIQFQNNGVVDDSQLPKDRFSAERLKGVDSTLKIQPAKLEDSAVYLCASSPGGAETQYFGPGTRLLVL.

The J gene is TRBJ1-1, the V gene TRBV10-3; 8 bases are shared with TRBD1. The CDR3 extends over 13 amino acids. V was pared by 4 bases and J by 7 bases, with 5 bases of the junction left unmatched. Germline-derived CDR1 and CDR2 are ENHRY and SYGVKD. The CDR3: CAISVDRAFEAFF. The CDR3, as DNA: TGTGCCATCAGTGTGGACAGGGCATTTGAAGCTTTCTTT.